This T cell receptor beta chain was obtained from a study of early T cells in non-severe SARS-CoV-2 infection. Background on the study: RNA in bulk from unsorted whole blood was sequenced, and chains were unpaired.

Study-wide results and limits: Reliance on VDJdb matching favored anti-spike CD8 responses; private and CD4 specificities were missed.

Comment on this clonotype: Its matching antigen is unknown.

Unique molecular identifiers were attached to individual cDNA molecules. TCRdb reprocessed the 5' RACE reads with MiXCR, giving one entry per CDR3 protein. This table has tens of thousands of distinct CDR3 sequences, 12% appearing once. This TCR came from an adult who was a healthcare worker with PCR-confirmed SARS-CoV-2 infection or an uninfected control (not recorded which). Sequencing used whole blood.

CDR3 amino acids: CASSPVLEETQYF. The DNA for the CDR3 is TGTGCCAGCAGCCCAGTTTTAGAGGAGACCCAGTACTTC. The chain links TRBV11-2 to TRBJ2-5, with D uncertain. The CDR3 totals 13 residues. Germline CDR1 SGHAT, CDR2 FQNNGV. V was shortened by 5 bases and J by 5 bases, with 12 bases between the two germline ends.